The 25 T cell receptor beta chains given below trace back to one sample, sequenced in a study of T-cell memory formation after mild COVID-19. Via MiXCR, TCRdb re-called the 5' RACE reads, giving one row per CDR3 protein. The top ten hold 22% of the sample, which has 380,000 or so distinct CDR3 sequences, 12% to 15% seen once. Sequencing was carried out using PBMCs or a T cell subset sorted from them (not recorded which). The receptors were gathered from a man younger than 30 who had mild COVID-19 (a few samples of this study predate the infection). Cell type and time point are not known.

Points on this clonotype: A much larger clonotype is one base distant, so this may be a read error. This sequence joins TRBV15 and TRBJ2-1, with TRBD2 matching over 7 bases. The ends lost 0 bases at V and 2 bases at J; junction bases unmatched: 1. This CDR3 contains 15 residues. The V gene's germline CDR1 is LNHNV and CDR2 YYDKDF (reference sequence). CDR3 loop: CATSRDRGAYNEQFF. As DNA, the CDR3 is TGTGCCACCAGCAGAGATCGGGGGGCCTACAATGAGCAGTTCTTC.

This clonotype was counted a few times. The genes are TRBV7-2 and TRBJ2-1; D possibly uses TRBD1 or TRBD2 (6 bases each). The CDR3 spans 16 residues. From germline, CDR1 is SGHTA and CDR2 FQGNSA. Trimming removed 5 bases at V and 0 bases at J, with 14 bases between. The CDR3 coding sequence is TGTGCCAGCAGCGATCAGAGGGGGGCCTCCTACAATGAGCAGTTCTTC. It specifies CASSDQRGASYNEQFF.

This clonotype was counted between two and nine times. CDR3 region: CSAKAGMRGEGETQYF. The CDR3 DNA follows: TGCAGTGCTAAGGCAGGGATGAGGGGGGAGGGAGAGACCCAGTACTTC. The V gene is TRBV20-1, the J gene TRBJ2-5, with D tentatively TRBD2 (7 bases). The CDR3 is 16 amino acids. V was clipped by 4 bases and J by 4 bases, with 22 bases between them. CDR1 is DFQATT and CDR2 is SNEGSKA in the germline V gene (reference sequence).

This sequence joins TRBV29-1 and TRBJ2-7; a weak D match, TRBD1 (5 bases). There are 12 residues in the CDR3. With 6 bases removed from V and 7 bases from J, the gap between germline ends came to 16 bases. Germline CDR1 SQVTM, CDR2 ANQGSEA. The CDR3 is CSVLGQGGEQYV. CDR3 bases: TGCAGCGTCCTAGGGCAGGGTGGTGAGCAGTACGTC.

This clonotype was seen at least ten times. CDR3 sequence: CSARTSGGYNEQFF. In DNA, the CDR3 is TGCAGTGCCCGGACTAGCGGGGGTTACAATGAGCAGTTCTTC. The chain carries TRBV20-1 and TRBJ2-1; 13 bases align to TRBD2. Trimming removed 6 bases from V and 4 bases from J; junction bases left unmatched: 3. From germline, CDR1 is DFQATT and CDR2 SNEGSKA (reference sequence). The CDR3 spans 14 residues.

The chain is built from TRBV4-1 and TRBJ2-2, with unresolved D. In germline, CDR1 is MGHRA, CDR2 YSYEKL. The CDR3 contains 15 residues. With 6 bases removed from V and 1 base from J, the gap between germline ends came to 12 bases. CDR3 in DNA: TGCGCCAGCAGGACCGAGAAGGAGAACACCGGGGAGCTGTTTTTT. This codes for CASRTEKENTGELFF.

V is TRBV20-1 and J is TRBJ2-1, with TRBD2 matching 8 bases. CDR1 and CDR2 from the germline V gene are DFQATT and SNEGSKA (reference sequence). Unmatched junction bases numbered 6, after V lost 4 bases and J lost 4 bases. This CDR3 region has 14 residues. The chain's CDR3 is CSAKLAGTYNEQFF. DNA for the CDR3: TGCAGTGCTAAATTAGCGGGGACTTACAATGAGCAGTTCTTC.

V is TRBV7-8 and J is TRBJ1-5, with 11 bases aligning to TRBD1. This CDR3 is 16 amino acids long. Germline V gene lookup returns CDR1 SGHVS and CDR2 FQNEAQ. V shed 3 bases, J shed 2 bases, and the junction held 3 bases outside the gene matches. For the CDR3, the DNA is TGTGCCAGCAGCTTTGCGGGACAGGGGGGCAATCAGCCCCAGCATTTT. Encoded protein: CASSFAGQGGNQPQHF.

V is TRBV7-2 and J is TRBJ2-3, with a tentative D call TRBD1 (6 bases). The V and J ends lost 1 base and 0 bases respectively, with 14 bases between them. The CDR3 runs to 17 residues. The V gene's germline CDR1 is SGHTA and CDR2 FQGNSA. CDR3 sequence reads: CASSLEGVPGSTDTQYF. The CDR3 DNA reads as TGTGCCAGCAGCTTAGAGGGGGTACCGGGGAGCACAGATACGCAGTATTTT.

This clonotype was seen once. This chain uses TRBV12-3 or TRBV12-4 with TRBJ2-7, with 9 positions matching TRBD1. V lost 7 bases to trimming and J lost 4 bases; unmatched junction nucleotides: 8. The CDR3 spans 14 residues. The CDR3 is CASTSGTGRYEQYF. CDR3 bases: TGTGCCAGCACCTCCGGGACAGGGCGATACGAGCAGTACTTC.

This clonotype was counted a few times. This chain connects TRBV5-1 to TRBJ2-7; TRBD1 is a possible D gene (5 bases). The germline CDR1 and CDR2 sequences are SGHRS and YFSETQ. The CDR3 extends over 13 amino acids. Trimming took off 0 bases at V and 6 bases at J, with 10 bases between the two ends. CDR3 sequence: CASSLAPGIEQYF. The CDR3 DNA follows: TGCGCCAGCAGCTTGGCCCCAGGGATCGAGCAGTACTTC.

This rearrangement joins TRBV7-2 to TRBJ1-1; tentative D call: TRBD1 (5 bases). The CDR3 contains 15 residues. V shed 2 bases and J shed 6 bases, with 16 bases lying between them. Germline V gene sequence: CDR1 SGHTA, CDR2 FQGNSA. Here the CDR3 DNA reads TGTGCCAGCAGCTTAATTGCAGGGTCGGGGTCTGAAGCTTTCTTT. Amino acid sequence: CASSLIAGSGSEAFF. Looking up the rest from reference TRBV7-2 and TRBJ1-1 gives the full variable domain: GAGVSQSPSNKVTEKGKDVELRCDPISGHTALYWYRQSLGQGLEFLIYFQGNSAPDKSGLPSDRFSAERTGGSVSTLTIQRTQQEDSAVYLCASSLIAGSGSEAFFGQGTRLTVV.

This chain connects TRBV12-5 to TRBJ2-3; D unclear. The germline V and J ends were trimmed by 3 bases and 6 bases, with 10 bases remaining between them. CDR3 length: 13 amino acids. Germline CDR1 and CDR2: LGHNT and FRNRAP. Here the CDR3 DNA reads TGTGCTAGTGGTTTAGAAACATGGGATACGCAGTATTTT. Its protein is CASGLETWDTQYF.

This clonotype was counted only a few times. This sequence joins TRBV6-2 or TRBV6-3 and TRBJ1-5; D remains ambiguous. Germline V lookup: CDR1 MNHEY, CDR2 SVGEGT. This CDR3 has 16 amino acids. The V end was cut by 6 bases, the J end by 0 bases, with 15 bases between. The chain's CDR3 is CASSPRGYDSNQPQHF. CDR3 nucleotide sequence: TGTGCCAGCAGCCCCCGCGGTTATGATAGCAATCAGCCCCAGCATTTT.

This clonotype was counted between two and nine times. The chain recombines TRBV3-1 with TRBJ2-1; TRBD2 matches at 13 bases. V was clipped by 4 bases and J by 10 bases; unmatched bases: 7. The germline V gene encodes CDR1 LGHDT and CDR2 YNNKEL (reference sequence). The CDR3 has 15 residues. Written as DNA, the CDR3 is TGTGCCAGCAGCCTTGGGACTAGCGGGGAAACCGAGCAGTTCTTC. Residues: CASSLGTSGETEQFF.

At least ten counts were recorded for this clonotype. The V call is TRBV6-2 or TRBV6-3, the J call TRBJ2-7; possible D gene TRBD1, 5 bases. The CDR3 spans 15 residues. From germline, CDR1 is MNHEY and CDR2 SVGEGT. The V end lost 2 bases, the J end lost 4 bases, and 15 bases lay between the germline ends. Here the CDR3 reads CASSYDRNRIYEQYV. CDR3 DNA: TGTGCCAGCAGTTACGATAGGAACAGGATTTACGAGCAGTACGTC.

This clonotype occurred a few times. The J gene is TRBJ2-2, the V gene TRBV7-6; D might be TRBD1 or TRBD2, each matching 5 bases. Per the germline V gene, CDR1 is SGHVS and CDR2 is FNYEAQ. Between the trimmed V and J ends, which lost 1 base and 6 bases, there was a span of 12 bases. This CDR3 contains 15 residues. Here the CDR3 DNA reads TGTGCCAGCAGCTTAGGGGGGACGGTCGCCGGGGAGCTGTTTTTT. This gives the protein CASSLGGTVAGELFF.

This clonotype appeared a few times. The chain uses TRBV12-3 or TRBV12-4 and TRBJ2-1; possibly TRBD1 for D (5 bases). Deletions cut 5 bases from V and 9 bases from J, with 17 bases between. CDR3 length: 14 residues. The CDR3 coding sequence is TGTGCCAGCAGTCCGTCCTCCCAGGGTTCTGAGCAGTTCTTC. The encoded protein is CASSPSSQGSEQFF.

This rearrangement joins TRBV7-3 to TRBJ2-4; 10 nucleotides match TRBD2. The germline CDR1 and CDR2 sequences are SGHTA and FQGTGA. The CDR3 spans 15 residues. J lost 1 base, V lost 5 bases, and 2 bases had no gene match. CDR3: CASSPGLAAKNIQYF. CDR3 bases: TGTGCCAGCAGCCCGGGACTAGCGGCCAAAAACATTCAGTACTTC.

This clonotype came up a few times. The CDR3 here is CASRTRAGGLAGELFF. CDR3 sequence (DNA): TGTGCCAGCAGGACCCGAGCGGGGGGGCTAGCCGGGGAGCTGTTTTTT. The V and J genes are TRBV11-2 and TRBJ2-2; 10 nucleotides agree with TRBD2. J lost 6 bases, V lost 6 bases, and 10 bases had no gene match. The CDR3 runs 16 residues. Germline assignment: CDR1 SGHAT and CDR2 FQNNGV.

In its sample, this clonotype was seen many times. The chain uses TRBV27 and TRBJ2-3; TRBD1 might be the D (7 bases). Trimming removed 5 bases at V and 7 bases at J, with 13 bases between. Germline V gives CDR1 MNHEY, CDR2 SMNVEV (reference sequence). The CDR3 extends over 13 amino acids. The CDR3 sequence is CASSKQGGNTQYF. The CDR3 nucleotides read TGTGCCAGCAGTAAGCAGGGGGGAAATACGCAGTATTTT.

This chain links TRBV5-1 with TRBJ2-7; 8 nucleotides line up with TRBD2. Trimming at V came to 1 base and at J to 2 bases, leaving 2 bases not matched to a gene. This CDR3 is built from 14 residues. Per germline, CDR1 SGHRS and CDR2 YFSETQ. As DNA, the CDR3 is TGCGCCAGCAGCTTGCGCGGGGGGACCTACGAGCAGTACGTC. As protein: CASSLRGGTYEQYV.

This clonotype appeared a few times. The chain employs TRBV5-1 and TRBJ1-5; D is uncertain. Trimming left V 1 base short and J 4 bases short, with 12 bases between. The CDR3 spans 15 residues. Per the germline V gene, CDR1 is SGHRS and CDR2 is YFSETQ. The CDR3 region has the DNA TGCGCCAGCAGCTTGAATCCAGCATCAAATCAGCCCCAGCATTTT. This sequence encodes CASSLNPASNQPQHF.

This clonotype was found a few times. DNA of the CDR3: TGTGCCAGCAGCTTAGCACACAACACAGATACGCAGTATTTT. Residues: CASSLAHNTDTQYF. The chain links TRBV7-2 to TRBJ2-3; no definite D call. V lost 0 bases to trimming and J lost 2 bases, with 6 bases between them. The germline CDR1 and CDR2 sequences are SGHTA and FQGNSA. The CDR3 contains 14 residues.

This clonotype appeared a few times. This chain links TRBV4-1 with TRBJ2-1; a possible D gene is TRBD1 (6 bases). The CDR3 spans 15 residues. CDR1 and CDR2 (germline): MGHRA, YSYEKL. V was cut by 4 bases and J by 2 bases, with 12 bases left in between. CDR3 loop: CASSRYRDTYNEQFF. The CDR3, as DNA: TGCGCCAGCAGCCGATACCGGGACACCTACAATGAGCAGTTCTTC.